This passage covers 25 T cell receptor beta chains from one sample sequenced in a study of T cell repertoires in cytomegalovirus infection. The antigens these receptors bind are not known. From the reads, TCRdb called clonotypes with MiXCR, one entry per CDR3 protein. The sample holds fewer than 1,000,000 distinct CDR3 sequences; approximately 31% are singletons and the top ten take 10% to 15%. The sequenced sample was cultured CD8+ T cells from PBMCs, obtained from culture after CMV antigen stimulation. These receptors all stem from a human donor in good health (CMV status not recorded). Some clones in this sample may be carry-over from other donors' samples.

The chain is built from TRBV9 and TRBJ2-3, with TRBD2 identical over 13 bases. The length of the CDR3 is 20 residues. V lost 3 bases to trimming and J lost 0 bases; unmatched junction nucleotides: 13. CDR1 is SGDLS and CDR2 is YYNGEE in the germline V gene. CDR3 bases: TGTGCCAGCAGCGAGCCGGGACTAGCGGGGAAAATAGCTAGCACAGATACGCAGTATTTT. Amino acid sequence: CASSEPGLAGKIASTDTQYF.

This clonotype was recorded at least ten times. The chain joins TRBV7-9 to TRBJ1-1; D is uncertain. V was trimmed by 6 bases and J by 5 bases, leaving 10 bases between them. The CDR3 is 12 residues long. Germline values: CDR1 SEHNR, CDR2 FQNEAQ (reference sequence). CDR3 in amino acids: CASRAGGTEAFF. The CDR3 nucleotides read TGTGCCAGCAGAGCGGGTGGGACTGAAGCTTTCTTT.

In this sample, this clonotype turned up a few times. The V call is TRBV19, the J call TRBJ2-1; TRBD1 matches 8 bases. V dropped 1 base and J dropped 7; count of bases not matched to a gene: 6. The CDR3 contains 15 residues. The germline V gene encodes CDR1 LNHDA and CDR2 SQIVND (reference sequence). The CDR3 loop reads CASSIAQGAWNEQFF. CDR3 nucleotides: TGTGCCAGTAGTATAGCTCAGGGGGCATGGAATGAGCAGTTCTTC.

This clonotype was recorded a few times. This chain connects TRBV27 to TRBJ2-2; the D gene is possibly TRBD1 (5 bases). Germline V gene lookup returns CDR1 MNHEY and CDR2 SMNVEV (reference sequence). V was shortened by 0 bases and J by 1 base, with 6 bases between the two germline ends. The CDR3 length is 15 residues. CDR3 coding DNA: TGTGCCAGCAGTTTATCCAGGGAGAACACCGGGGAGCTGTTTTTT. Amino acid sequence: CASSLSRENTGELFF.

This rearrangement joins TRBV6-2 or TRBV6-3 to TRBJ2-1; 8 bases fit TRBD2. In germline, CDR1 is MNHEY, CDR2 SVGEGT. The J segment lost 10 bases and the V segment lost 4 bases, leaving 6 bases of the junction unmatched. This CDR3 is 13 amino acids long. In DNA form, the CDR3 reads TGTGCCAGCAGTTTCACGGGGGGGCAGGAGCAGTTCTTC. Its protein is CASSFTGGQEQFF.

This chain uses TRBV7-6 with TRBJ1-1, with D tentatively TRBD1 (5 bases). CDR3 length equals 13 residues. V dropped 7 bases and J dropped 1 base, with 10 bases sitting between them. CDR1 SGHVS and CDR2 FNYEAQ come from the germline V gene. CDR3 in DNA: TGTGCCAGCATGAGGGGCCGGAACACTGAAGCTTTCTTT. It translates to CASMRGRNTEAFF. Using reference TRBV7-6 and TRBJ1-1 for the parts outside the CDR3, the full variable domain is GAGVSQSPRYKVTKRGQDVALRCDPISGHVSLYWYRQALGQGPEFLTYFNYEAQQDKSGLPNDRFSAERPEGSISTLTIQRTEQRDSAMYRCASMRGRNTEAFFGQGTRLTVV.

With respect to this clonotype: One end of the junction fails to match germline, which may point to a read error. The chain has TRBV7-9 and TRBJ2-2, with TRBD2 as a possible D gene (5 bases). The length of the CDR3 is 13 residues. The germline CDR1 and CDR2 sequences are SEHNR and FQNEAQ (reference sequence). In DNA form, the CDR3 reads TGTGCCAGCAGCTTAAGCGACACCGGGGAGCTGCTTTTT. It encodes CASSLSDTGELLF.

The chain carries TRBV6-6 and TRBJ2-2; 9 bases align to TRBD1. Germline trimming cut 6 bases from V and 4 bases from J; bases unmatched to any gene: 9. Germline V gives CDR1 MNHNY, CDR2 SVGAGI (reference sequence). The CDR3 length is 16 residues. The DNA for the CDR3 is TGTGCCAGCAGGAAACTAGGACAGGGGATCACCGGGGAGCTGTTTTTT. Translating it yields CASRKLGQGITGELFF.

The rearrangement joins TRBV2 to TRBJ2-1; no clear D gene. This CDR3 comprises 11 residues. Trimming removed 6 bases at V and 12 bases at J, with 12 bases between. CDR1 SNHLY and CDR2 FYNNEI come from the germline V gene. Here the CDR3 reads CASRSIPRQFF. DNA of the CDR3: TGTGCCAGCAGAAGTATCCCGAGGCAGTTCTTC.

This sequence joins TRBV19 and TRBJ2-1; D is possibly TRBD1 (7 bases). The CDR3 covers 17 residues. Germline V gene sequence: CDR1 LNHDA, CDR2 SQIVND (reference sequence). The ends were cut back, 3 bases at V and 4 bases at J, with 19 bases in the middle. CDR3 bases: TGTGCCAGTAGTATTTCATTTGGCGGGACAGCTTACAATGAGCAGTTCTTC. It is translated as CASSISFGGTAYNEQFF.

This clonotype was counted many times. The genes are TRBV7-6 and TRBJ1-5; D possibly corresponds to TRBD1 (5 bases). Germline CDR1 reads SGHVS; CDR2 reads FNYEAQ. This CDR3 contains 15 residues. The V end lost 4 bases, the J end lost 6 bases, and 16 bases lay between the germline ends. CDR3 sequence reads: CASSSDTEEGQPQHF. The DNA for the CDR3 is TGTGCCAGCAGCTCGGACACGGAGGAGGGTCAGCCCCAGCATTTT.

This clonotype has a count of ten or more. The chain couples TRBV6-5 to TRBJ1-2, with D tentatively TRBD1 (5 bases). Germline lookup yields CDR1 MNHEY and CDR2 SVGAGI. The ends were cut back, 0 bases at V and 5 bases at J, with 16 bases in the middle. This CDR3 is 16 amino acids long. This chain's CDR3 is CASSYSGGDGGYGYTF. CDR3 sequence (DNA): TGTGCCAGCAGTTACTCGGGGGGTGACGGGGGATATGGCTACACCTTC.

This clonotype was detected a few times. The chain links TRBV4-3 to TRBJ1-2; possibly TRBD1 for D (5 bases). This CDR3 comprises 14 residues. Per the germline V gene, CDR1 is LGHNA and CDR2 is YSLEER. Trimming pared 0 bases from V and 3 bases from J, leaving 8 bases between. CDR3 nucleotide sequence: TGCGCCAGCAGCCAAGAGGTGGGGGACTATGGCTACACCTTC. This codes for CASSQEVGDYGYTF.

CDR3 coding DNA: TGTGCCAGCCCGGCTCGGGACAGGGCCTACAATGAGCAGTTCTTC. Its translation: CASPARDRAYNEQFF. The V gene is TRBV2, the J gene TRBJ2-1, with 9 nucleotides matching TRBD1. In germline, CDR1 is SNHLY, CDR2 FYNNEI. Trimming took 8 bases from V and 2 from J; bases not matched to a gene: 7. This CDR3 comprises 15 residues. Full variable domain (missing parts from reference TRBV2 and TRBJ2-1): EPEVTQTPSHQVTQMGQEVILRCVPISNHLYFYWYRQILGQKVEFLVSFYNNEISEKSEIFDDQFSVERPDGSNFTLKIRSTKLEDSAMYFCASPARDRAYNEQFFGPGTRLTVL.

This chain uses TRBV7-6 with TRBJ1-5; possible D gene TRBD1, 6 bases. CDR1 and CDR2 (germline): SGHVS, FNYEAQ. Trimming shortened V by 0 bases and J by 1 base, and 10 bases separated the two germline ends. The CDR3 loop spans 16 amino acids. Here the CDR3 reads CASSLAAGASNQPQHF. The DNA of the CDR3 is TGTGCCAGCAGCTTAGCAGCGGGGGCGAGCAATCAGCCCCAGCATTTT.

Note on this clonotype: A much larger clone differs from this one at a single base, so this may be a read error. The chain combines TRBV7-8 with TRBJ1-1; D remains ambiguous. Germline V gene sequence: CDR1 SGHVS, CDR2 FQNEAQ. The CDR3 consists of 16 residues. The CDR3: CASSQRRQDKTTEALF. In DNA form, the CDR3 reads TGTGCCAGCAGCCAACGCCGACAAGATAAGACCACTGAAGCTCTCTTT.

The rearrangement links TRBV12-3 or TRBV12-4 to TRBJ1-2; D is possibly TRBD1 (6 bases). Trimming removed 6 bases from V and 6 bases from J, with 20 bases in between. This CDR3 region has 15 residues. CDR3 nucleotide sequence: TGTGCCAGCAGCGGGGACACGGGGTTGATGGATGGCTACACCTTC. Translating gives CASSGDTGLMDGYTF.

This clonotype was seen many times. The gene calls are TRBV28 and TRBJ1-1; tentative D call: TRBD1 (5 bases). Germline-derived CDR1 and CDR2 are MDHEN and SYDVKM. The V end lost 1 base, the J end lost 6 bases, and 12 bases lay between the germline ends. The CDR3 is made up of 14 amino acids. The DNA of the CDR3 is TGTGCCAGCAGTTTATTCAGGGAGGTCCCTGAAGCTTTCTTT. Translating it yields CASSLFREVPEAFF.

A few counts support this clonotype. The chain has TRBV12-3 or TRBV12-4 and TRBJ2-4, with D possibly being TRBD1 (6 bases). V lost 2 bases and J 10 bases, leaving 12 bases between the germline ends. This CDR3 contains 13 residues. CDR3 sequence: CASSLHRVSIQYF. The CDR3 bases are TGTGCCAGCAGTTTACACAGGGTATCGATTCAGTACTTC.

This chain connects TRBV6-6 to TRBJ1-2; TRBD1 is a possible D gene (5 bases). Germline V lookup: CDR1 MNHNY, CDR2 SVGAGI (reference sequence). Trimming removed 0 bases at V and 0 bases at J, with 14 bases between. The CDR3 has 17 residues. The DNA of the CDR3 is TGTGCCAGCAGTTACTCCTCGGGACTCTCCGCTAACTATGGCTACACCTTC. As protein: CASSYSSGLSANYGYTF.

This clonotype was picked up a small number of times. The rearrangement joins TRBV7-9 to TRBJ2-7; TRBD1 aligns across 8 bases. After removal of 4 bases from V and 7 bases from J, the junction contained 12 bases not matched to a gene. The CDR3 has 15 residues. CDR1 and CDR2 from the germline V gene are SEHNR and FQNEAQ (reference sequence). For the CDR3, the DNA is TGTGCCAGCAGCTCCCAGGGACAGGTCCCTGGTGAGCAGTACTTC. Translating it yields CASSSQGQVPGEQYF.

This clonotype was seen more than once but under ten times. The rearrangement joins TRBV7-6 to TRBJ2-7, with 10 nucleotides matching TRBD1. Germline V gene lookup returns CDR1 SGHVS and CDR2 FNYEAQ. CDR3 length equals 18 residues. The junction had 14 bases not matched to a gene; V was cut back by 1 base and J by 5 bases. Here the CDR3 reads CASSLDGGWGQGTNEQYF. CDR3 coding DNA: TGTGCCAGCAGCTTAGACGGCGGTTGGGGACAGGGGACGAACGAGCAGTACTTC.

This clonotype was seen a handful of times. The chain's CDR3 is CASSYPNNQGAYEQYF. The CDR3 DNA is TGTGCCAGCAGTTACCCAAACAACCAGGGGGCCTACGAGCAGTACTTC. The chain joins TRBV6-5 to TRBJ2-7; TRBD1 agrees at 7 bases. Germline V gene data show CDR1 as MNHEY and CDR2 as SVGAGI. With V trimmed by 2 bases and J by 2 bases, 9 bases remained unmatched. There are 16 residues in the CDR3.

The chain couples TRBV19 to TRBJ2-7, with a possible D match to TRBD1 (6 bases). From germline, CDR1 is LNHDA and CDR2 SQIVND (reference sequence). Trimming removed 9 bases from V and 0 bases from J, with 12 bases in between. The CDR3 extends over 13 amino acids. The CDR3 is CASRDTSSYEQYV. In DNA, the CDR3 is TGTGCCAGCCGGGACACCAGCTCCTACGAGCAGTACGTC.

The chain combines TRBV10-3 with TRBJ2-3; the D gene is possibly TRBD1 (6 bases). The CDR3 loop spans 16 amino acids. Germline loops: CDR1 ENHRY, CDR2 SYGVKD. V lost 3 bases to trimming and J lost 2 bases, with 15 bases between them. CDR3 nucleotides: TGTGCCATCAGTGAACGAATACAGGGACCCACAGATACGCAGTATTTT. This sequence encodes CAISERIQGPTDTQYF.